The 25 T cell receptor beta chains below come from one sample, sequenced in a study of shared clonotypes between healthy human individuals (TCRdb year 2020). Library prep was done by the immunoSEQ multiplex PCR assay. TCRdb took over this immuneACCESS table, retaining in-frame rearrangements with V and J assigned. Such tables are incomplete; in checked studies, under half of the missing clones stem from an unresolved V gene, and the remainder is unexplained. Recorded for this sample are 530,000 or so clones; nearly 80% of them occurred a single time. Jointly, the top ten make up roughly an eighth of the sample. Sequenced: PBMCs. The receptors derive from a woman in her forties in good health. Some clones in this sample may be carry-over from other donors' samples.

The J gene is TRBJ2-3, the V gene TRBV7-2, with D perhaps matching TRBD2 (6 bases). The germline CDR1 and CDR2 sequences are SGHTA and FQGNSA. V dropped 1 base and J dropped 2 bases, with 13 bases sitting between them. This CDR3 has 16 residues. DNA of the CDR3: TGTGCCAGCAGCTTAGGAGGGCGGGGCCCCACAGATACGCAGTATTTT. Translation gives CASSLGGRGPTDTQYF.

The V and J genes are TRBV5-1 and TRBJ2-3; the D is unclear. Germline CDR1 SGHRS, CDR2 YFSETQ. Trimming took 1 base from V and 2 from J, leaving 14 bases between them. The CDR3 extends over 16 amino acids. DNA of the CDR3: TGCGCCAGCAGCTTGTACCAGGCTCTTTACACAGATACGCAGTATTTT. Translation: CASSLYQALYTDTQYF.

The chain joins TRBV30 to TRBJ1-2; D gene unclear. CDR1 and CDR2 from the germline V gene are GTSNPN and SVGIG (reference sequence). V lost 3 bases and J 8 bases, leaving 13 bases between the germline ends. The length of the CDR3 is 12 residues. The CDR3 coding sequence is TGTGCCTGGAGGATCGCCCCCCAGGGCTACACCTTC. Residues: CAWRIAPQGYTF.

V and J are TRBV23-1 and TRBJ1-1; D is unclear. TRBV23-1 is annotated as an ORF whose role is uncertain. CDR3 length: 15 residues. V was shortened by 0 bases and J by 4 bases, with 12 bases between the two germline ends. The CDR3 protein is CASSQSLRKGTEAFF. DNA of the CDR3: TGCGCCAGCAGTCAATCGTTGCGAAAGGGCACTGAAGCTTTCTTT.

Comments on this clone: The same CDR3 arises from other DNA sequences in this sample as well. V and J are TRBV7-2 and TRBJ1-2; D may be TRBD1 (5 bases). With 3 bases removed from V and 3 bases from J, the gap between germline ends came to 8 bases. Germline CDR1 SGHTA, CDR2 FQGNSA. There are 13 residues in the CDR3. CDR3 coding DNA: TGTGCCAGCAGCTTTTCGGGGGACTATGGCTACACCTTC. Its protein product is CASSFSGDYGYTF.

This clone showed up just once. This chain joins TRBV7-8 and TRBJ2-1; no definite D call. V was trimmed by 4 bases and J by 0 bases, leaving 10 bases between them. The germline gives CDR1 SGHVS, CDR2 FQNEAQ. The CDR3 is 15 amino acids. The CDR3 nucleotides read TGTGCCAGCAGCTCACACCCGAGCTCCTACAATGAGCAGTTCTTC. Amino acid sequence: CASSSHPSSYNEQFF.

This chain links TRBV18 with TRBJ2-5, with a possible D match to TRBD1 (6 bases). Between the trimmed V and J ends, which lost 3 bases and 2 bases, there was a span of 13 bases. There are 15 residues in the CDR3. Germline CDR1 KGHSH, CDR2 LQKENI. Written as DNA, the CDR3 is TGTGCCAGCTCACCCCCTCCGACAGGACAAGAGACCCAGTACTTC. This gives the protein CASSPPPTGQETQYF. Variable domain in full (rest from reference TRBV18 and TRBJ2-5): NAGVMQNPRHLVRRRGQEARLRCSPMKGHSHVYWYRQLPEEGLKFMVYLQKENIIDESGMPKERFSAEFPKEGPSILRIQQVVRGDSAAYFCASSPPPTGQETQYFGPGTRLLVL.

The rearrangement joins TRBV5-1 to TRBJ2-2; D ambiguous. The CDR3 is 16 amino acids. Germline CDR1 SGHRS, CDR2 YFSETQ. V lost 0 bases and J lost 3, with 12 bases in between. The CDR3 loop is CASSLDSGRYTGELFF. The CDR3, as DNA: TGCGCCAGCAGCTTGGATTCAGGAAGGTACACCGGGGAGCTGTTTTTT.

The chain employs TRBV4-1 and TRBJ2-2, with TRBD2 identical over 9 bases. Per germline, CDR1 MGHRA and CDR2 YSYEKL. The CDR3 is 18 residues long. Losses at the gene ends were 0 bases for V and 4 bases for J; bases not matched to a gene: 9. Here the CDR3 DNA reads TGCGCCAGCAGCCAAGAGGGAGCGGGAGGACCGACCACCGGGGAGCTGTTTTTT. It specifies CASSQEGAGGPTTGELFF.

This chain uses TRBV7-9 with TRBJ2-7; possibly TRBD1 for D (5 bases). The germline V gene has CDR1 SEHNR and CDR2 FQNEAQ (reference sequence). The CDR3 has 16 residues. The V end was cut by 5 bases, the J end by 4 bases, with 21 bases between. CDR3 protein: CASSPPEGRDIYEQYF. The CDR3 DNA reads TGTGCCAGCAGCCCCCCTGAAGGCAGGGATATATACGAGCAGTACTTC.

In this sample, this clone turned up a few times. This chain uses TRBV5-4 with TRBJ1-2, with D hard to call. The CDR3 sequence is 14 residues long. Trimming cost V 0 bases and J 8 bases, with 14 bases left between them. Germline CDR1 and CDR2: SGHNT and YYREEE (reference sequence). CDR3 in DNA: TGTGCCAGCAGCTTGGGGCGTGGTGAGGAAGGCTACACCTTC. Translated: CASSLGRGEEGYTF.

The CDR3 protein is CASSSRLAGDNEQFF. The CDR3 region has the DNA TGTGCCAGCAGCTCTAGACTAGCGGGAGACAATGAGCAGTTCTTC. This chain connects TRBV11-2 to TRBJ2-1; 12 positions match TRBD2. Trimming took 4 bases from V and 5 from J; bases not matched to a gene: 3. The CDR3 sequence is 15 residues long. Germline V CDR1 and CDR2: SGHAT, FQNNGV.

CDR3 in DNA: TGTGCCAGCAGTCGAGACCGGGAGTTAGGTTACAATGAGCAGTTCTTC. Its translation: CASSRDRELGYNEQFF. V usage is TRBV4-2 and J usage is TRBJ2-1; D might be TRBD2 (6 bases). Germline lookup yields CDR1 LGHNA and CDR2 YNFKEQ. The CDR3 covers 16 residues. V was pared by 6 bases and J by 4 bases, with 19 bases between.

In its sample, this clone was seen once. The chain carries TRBV5-1 and TRBJ1-4; 7 bases agree with TRBD1. This CDR3 is built from 17 residues. In germline, CDR1 is SGHRS, CDR2 YFSETQ. J lost 6 bases, V lost 0 bases, and 11 bases had no gene match. The DNA of the CDR3 is TGCGCCAGCAGCTTGGGGGTTGCGGACAGGCGGTATGAAAAACTGTTTTTT. Residues: CASSLGVADRRYEKLFF.

This chain joins TRBV6-4 and TRBJ2-6; D gene uncertain. Trimming took 0 bases from V and 4 from J, leaving 4 bases between them. CDR3 length: 14 amino acids. Germline V gene sequence: CDR1 MRHNA, CDR2 SNTAGT. CDR3 bases: TGTGCCAGCAGTGACTCGGGGGGGGCCAACGTCCTGACTTTC. It is translated as CASSDSGGANVLTF.

V and J are TRBV7-2 and TRBJ1-2; D unclear. Germline CDR1 is SGHTA and CDR2 is FQGNSA. The CDR3 sequence is 12 residues long. Deletions cut 8 bases from V and 2 bases from J, with 9 bases between. The CDR3 nucleotides read TGTGCCAGCGGCCCCTACAACTATGGCTACACCTTC. This translates into CASGPYNYGYTF. Based on the CDR3 plus reference TRBV7-2 and TRBJ1-2, the full variable domain is GAGVSQSPSNKVTEKGKDVELRCDPISGHTALYWYRQSLGQGLEFLIYFQGNSAPDKSGLPSDRFSAERTGGSVSTLTIQRTQQEDSAVYLCASGPYNYGYTFGSGTRLTVV.

J is TRBJ2-5 and V is TRBV5-6; D is uncertain. The CDR3 has 14 residues. V was clipped by 1 base and J by 1 base, with 8 bases between them. CDR1 is SGHDT and CDR2 is YYEEEE in the germline V gene. The CDR3 is CASSLFQSQETQYF. The CDR3 DNA is TGTGCCAGCAGCTTGTTCCAGTCCCAAGAGACCCAGTACTTC.

The V gene is TRBV7-3, the J gene TRBJ2-2, with D possibly being TRBD2 (5 bases). The germline V gene has CDR1 SGHTA and CDR2 FQGTGA. The CDR3 runs to 16 residues. Between the trimmed V and J ends, which lost 4 bases and 0 bases, there was a span of 12 bases. Here the CDR3 DNA reads TGTGCCAGCAGCTACGATTGGACTCCGAACACCGGGGAGCTGTTTTTT. This gives the protein CASSYDWTPNTGELFF.

This rearrangement joins TRBV11-2 to TRBJ1-2, with 11 bases that match TRBD1. Per the germline V gene, CDR1 is SGHAT and CDR2 is FQNNGV. This CDR3 is built from 19 residues. Trimming cost V 1 base and J 4 bases; bases outside gene matches: 14. CDR3 in DNA: TGTGCCAGCAGCTTAGGGACGGACAGGGGGCCGAGGGCCTTCTATGGCTACACCTTC. Encoded protein: CASSLGTDRGPRAFYGYTF.

This clone was seen a single time. The DNA for the CDR3 is TGTGCCAGCTCACCAAGGGGGGTTCACACTGAAGCTTTCTTT. Translated, it gives CASSPRGVHTEAFF. The chain recombines TRBV18 with TRBJ1-1; a weak D match, TRBD1 (6 bases). Trimming cost V 2 bases and J 3 bases, with 10 bases left between them. This CDR3 comprises 14 residues. Germline CDR1 reads KGHSH; CDR2 reads LQKENI.

This clone was seen a handful of times. This CDR3 is also generated by other DNA sequences in the sample. The rearrangement joins TRBV10-3 to TRBJ1-5; TRBD1 might be the D (5 bases). CDR3 length: 14 amino acids. Per the germline V gene, CDR1 is ENHRY and CDR2 is SYGVKD. The V gene lost 4 bases and the J gene lost 4 bases, with 11 bases spanning the gap. DNA for the CDR3: TGTGCCATCAGTGTCCAGGGAGGGAATCAGCCCCAGCATTTT. Its translation: CAISVQGGNQPQHF.

This chain links TRBV25-1 with TRBJ1-4; D remains ambiguous. The CDR3 sequence is 12 residues long. The germline V and J ends were trimmed by 0 bases and 8 bases, with 4 bases remaining between them. From germline, CDR1 is MGHDK and CDR2 SYGVNS. The DNA for the CDR3 is TGTGCCAGCAGTGAATATCAGGAAAAACTGTTTTTT. It codes for CASSEYQEKLFF.

The chain is built from TRBV7-9 and TRBJ2-1, with D perhaps given as TRBD1 or TRBD2 (5 bases each). Germline CDR1 reads SEHNR; CDR2 reads FQNEAQ (reference sequence). With 5 bases removed from V and 6 bases from J, the gap between germline ends came to 11 bases. The CDR3 consists of 13 residues. In DNA form, the CDR3 reads TGTGCCAGCAGCCCGGGACCGCTCAATGAGCAGTTCTTC. This sequence encodes CASSPGPLNEQFF.

With regard to this clone: The sample has other DNA sequences that encode this CDR3 too. V and J are TRBV6-5 and TRBJ2-3; TRBD2 is a possible D gene (6 bases). Deletions cut 6 bases from V and 2 bases from J, with 12 bases between. The CDR3 totals 14 residues. The V gene's germline CDR1 is MNHEY and CDR2 SVGAGI. The CDR3 here is CASSPGLNTDTQYF. CDR3 sequence (DNA): TGTGCCAGCAGCCCGGGACTTAACACAGATACGCAGTATTTT.

V is TRBV28 and J is TRBJ2-7, with 8 bases identical to TRBD1. This CDR3 is built from 14 residues. CDR1 is MDHEN, CDR2 SYDVKM, per germline. J lost 0 bases, V lost 8 bases, and 6 bases had no gene match. CDR3 bases: TGTGCCAGCTGGGACAGGACGTCCTCCTACGAGCAGTACTTC. This encodes CASWDRTSSYEQYF.